Detailed here is one T cell receptor beta chain. Its target is unknown. J lost 7 bases, V lost 6 bases, and 8 bases had no gene match. The V gene's germline CDR1 is SNHLY and CDR2 FYNNEI. This CDR3 contains 15 residues. This sample is drawn from a study of cytomegalovirus exposure and HLA in healthy donors. Study-level findings and limits: Associated with cytomegalovirus, according to the listing, were 150 to 200 TCR beta chains. Many donors carried some public TCRs, although rarity characterized most TCR sequences. The classifier was said to identify cytomegalovirus status with high specificity and sensitivity. In the 120 or so validation repertoires, about 94% of cluster scores exceeded 0, per a later analysis.

Sequencing used immunoSEQ multiplex PCR; TCRdb keeps in-frame clones, though not all of them. The sample includes 150,000 to 200,000 clones, about 96% of them seen just once. The TCR comes from a woman aged 18-29 years in good health and CMV-seronegative. Specimen: PBMCs. V usage is TRBV2 and J usage is TRBJ1-4; TRBD1 agrees at 10 bases. CDR3 sequence (DNA): TGTGCCAGCAGGGATCCCGGGACAGGGGTTGAAAAACTGTTTTTT. It translates to CASRDPGTGVEKLFF.